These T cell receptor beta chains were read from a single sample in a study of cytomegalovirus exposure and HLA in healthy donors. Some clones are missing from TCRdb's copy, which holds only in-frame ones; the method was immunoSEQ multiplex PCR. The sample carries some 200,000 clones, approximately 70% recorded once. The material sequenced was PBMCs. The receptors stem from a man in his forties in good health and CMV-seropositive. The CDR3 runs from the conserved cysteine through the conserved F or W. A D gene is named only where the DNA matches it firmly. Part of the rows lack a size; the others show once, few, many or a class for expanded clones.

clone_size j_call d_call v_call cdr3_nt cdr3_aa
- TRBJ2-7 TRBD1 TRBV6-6 TGTGCCAGCAGTGTCCGGGACAGCTCCTACGAGCAGTACTTC CASSVRDSSYEQYF
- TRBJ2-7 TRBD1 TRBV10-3 TGTGCCATCAGTCGGATGACAGGGGACCCCTACGAGCAGTACTTC CAISRMTGDPYEQYF
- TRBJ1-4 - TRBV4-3 TGCGCCAGCAGCCAAGATGGATGGAGGAAGTTTGAAGCGGAAAAACTGTTTTTT CASSQDGWRKFEAEKLFF
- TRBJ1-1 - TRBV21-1 TGTGCCAGCAGCGTCTGGGGAGTTTGTACTGAAGCTTTCTTT CASSVWGVCTEAFF
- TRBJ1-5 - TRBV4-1 TGCGCCAGCAGCCAAGTGAGCCAAGGGGCCCCGTATAGCAATCAGCCCCAGCATTTT CASSQVSQGAPYSNQPQHF
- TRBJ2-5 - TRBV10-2 TGCGCCAGCAGTCCCGCAGGGCAGCAAGAGACCCAGTACTTC CASSPAGQQETQYF
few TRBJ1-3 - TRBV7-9 TGTGCCAGCAGCCTTCTATCGCCAGGGAAAAGAAACACCATATATTTT CASSLLSPGKRNTIYF
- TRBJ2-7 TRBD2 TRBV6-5 TGTGCCAGCAGTTACTTTTGGGGGGGGGAGGGCGAGCAGTACTTC CASSYFWGGEGEQYF
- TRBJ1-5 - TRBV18 TGTGCCAGCTCATCTAAGGACAGCCATCAGCCCCAGCATTTT CASSSKDSHQPQHF
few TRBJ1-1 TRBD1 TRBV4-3 TGCGCCAGCAGCCAAGAAAGACAGGGTACTGAAGCTTTCTTT CASSQERQGTEAFF
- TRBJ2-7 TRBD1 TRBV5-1 TGCGCCAGCAGCCCGGACAGGGATCCCTACGAGCAGTACTTC CASSPDRDPYEQYF
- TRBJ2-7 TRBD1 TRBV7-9 TGTGCCAGCAGCTTAGAACAGGGGGCCTTTCCCTACGAGCAGTACTTC CASSLEQGAFPYEQYF
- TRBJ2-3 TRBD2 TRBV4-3 TGCGCCAGCAGCCCCAGCCCGGGGGGAAGCACAGATACGCAGTATTTT CASSPSPGGSTDTQYF
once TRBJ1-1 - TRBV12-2 TGTGCAAGTCGCTTCTCTCCTTGGGACAGGGTGGGAACTGAAGCTTTCTTT CASRFSPWDRVGTEAFF
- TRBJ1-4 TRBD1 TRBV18 TGTGCCAGCTCACCTAAGGGACAGGGCCATGAAAAACTGTTTTTT CASSPKGQGHEKLFF
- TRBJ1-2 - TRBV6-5 TGTGCCAGCAGTTACTCGGCGCAGGGGGGCTACACCTTC CASSYSAQGGYTF
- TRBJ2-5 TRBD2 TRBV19 TGTGCCAGTAGCCCCGGGGGGGGGAGAGAGACCCAGTACTTC CASSPGGGRETQYF
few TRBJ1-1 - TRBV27 TGTGCCAGCAGTTTTTCGGGGAGCACTGAAGCTTTCTTT CASSFSGSTEAFF
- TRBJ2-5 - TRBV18 TGTGCCAGCTCACGAGGACAGCAAGAGACCCAGTACTTC CASSRGQQETQYF
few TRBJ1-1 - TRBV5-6 TGTGCCAGCAGCACCCTCCGACGGACAGTAGCTGAAGCTTTCTTT CASSTLRRTVAEAFF
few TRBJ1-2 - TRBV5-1 TGCGCCAGCAGCTTGAGCGAAAGCTATGGCTACACCTTC CASSLSESYGYTF
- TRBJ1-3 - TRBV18 TGTGCCAGCTCACCTATACAGGGAAGATCTGGAAACACCATATATTTT CASSPIQGRSGNTIYF
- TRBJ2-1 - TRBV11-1 TGTGCCAGCAGCTTAGATGGGGGCCTTCGGGCTAACAATGAGCAGTTCTTC CASSLDGGLRANNEQFF
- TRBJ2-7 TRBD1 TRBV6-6 TGTGCCAGCGGGACAGGGGAGAGGGAGCAGTACTTC CASGTGEREQYF
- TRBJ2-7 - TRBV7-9 TGTTCCAGCAGCGGCGACTCAAACTACGAGCAGTACTTC CSSSGDSNYEQYF
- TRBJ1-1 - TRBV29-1 TGCAGCGTTGAATGGAGGGGTAGGGGACCTGAAGCTTTCTTT CSVEWRGRGPEAFF
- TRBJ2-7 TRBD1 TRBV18 TGTGCCAGCTCACCATCCGGACAGGCCGGCTACGAGCAGTACTTC CASSPSGQAGYEQYF
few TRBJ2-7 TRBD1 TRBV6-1 TGTGCCAGCAGTGCAGGGACAGACTACGAGCAGTACTTC CASSAGTDYEQYF
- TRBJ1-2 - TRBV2 TGTGCCAGCAACGAACTGGTAGGCGGCGAGGATGGCTACACCTTC CASNELVGGEDGYTF
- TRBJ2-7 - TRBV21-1 TGTGCCAGTCGAAACAGGGGACCGAGGGAGCAGTACTTC CASRNRGPREQYF
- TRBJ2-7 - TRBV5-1 TGCGCCAGCAGCTTGGGACAGAACTCCTACGAGCAGTACTTC CASSLGQNSYEQYF
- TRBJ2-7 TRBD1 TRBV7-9 TGTGCCAGCAGCTCCGGGACAGGGGGCCCCTACGAGCAGTACTTC CASSSGTGGPYEQYF
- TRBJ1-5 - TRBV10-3 TGTGCCATCAGCTCCTATAGCAATCAGCCCCAGCATTTT CAISSYSNQPQHF
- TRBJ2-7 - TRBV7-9 TGTGCCAGCAGCTTAGCGGCCGGGGACTACGAGCAGTACTTC CASSLAAGDYEQYF
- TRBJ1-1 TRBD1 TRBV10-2 TGCGCCAGCAGTCTACAGGGGGCAGGGACTGAAGCTTTCTTT CASSLQGAGTEAFF
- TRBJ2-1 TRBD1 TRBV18 TGTGCCACCGCTACAGGGGGCTCCCCGAATGAGCAGTTCTTC CATATGGSPNEQFF
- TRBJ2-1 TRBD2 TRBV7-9 TGTGCCAGCAGCTTAGACCTAGCGGGGAGATTAAGTTGGGATGAGCAGTTCTTC CASSLDLAGRLSWDEQFF
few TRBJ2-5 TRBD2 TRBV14 TGTGCCAGCAGCCAAGAGGGACTAGCGGGGGCACAAGAGACCCAGTACTTC CASSQEGLAGAQETQYF
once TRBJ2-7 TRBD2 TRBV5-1 TGCGCCAGCAGCTTGGGGGCTAGCGGCCCCTACGAGCAGTACTTC CASSLGASGPYEQYF
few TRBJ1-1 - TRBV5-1 TGCGCCAGCAACGATATAGACGGCGGGGACACTGAAGCTTTCTTT CASNDIDGGDTEAFF
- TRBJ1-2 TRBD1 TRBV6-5 TGTGCCAGCAGTAGACGGGACAGGGCGAATGGCTACACCTTC CASSRRDRANGYTF
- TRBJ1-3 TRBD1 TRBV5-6 TGTGCCAGCAGCGCCAAAGGGACAGCGGGAAACACCATATATTTT CASSAKGTAGNTIYF
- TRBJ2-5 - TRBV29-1 TGCAGCGTTGAAGACCGGGGGCGGGGGGAGACCCAGTACTTC CSVEDRGRGETQYF
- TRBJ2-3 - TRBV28 TGTGCCAGCAGCTGGCGACAACAATATAGCACAGATACGCAGTATTTT CASSWRQQYSTDTQYF
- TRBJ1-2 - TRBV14 TGTGCCACAACGGACAGAGATAACTATGGCTACACCTTC CATTDRDNYGYTF
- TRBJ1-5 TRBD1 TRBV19 TGTGCCAGTAGCAGAGAGACAGGGCAGCCCCAGCATTTT CASSRETGQPQHF
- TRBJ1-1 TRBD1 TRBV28 TGTGCCAGCAGTTTAAACAGGGGTGAAGCTTTCTTT CASSLNRGEAFF
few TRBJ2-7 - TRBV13 TGTGCCAGCAGCCCATTCCGGGGCTCCTACGAGCAGTACTTC CASSPFRGSYEQYF
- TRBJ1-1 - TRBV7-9 TGTGCCAGCAGCTTATTCGGGACACCTAACACTGAAGCTTTCTTT CASSLFGTPNTEAFF
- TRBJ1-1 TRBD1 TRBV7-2 TGTGCCAGCAGCTTGAGGACAGGGAAAGCTTTCTTT CASSLRTGKAFF
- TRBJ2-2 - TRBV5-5 TGTGCCAGCAGCTTTAGGGGCGGTGGGGACACCGGGGAGCTGTTTTTT CASSFRGGGDTGELFF
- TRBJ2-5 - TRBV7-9 TGTGCCAGCAGCCCAGTAGGGGGGGCAGAGACCCAGTACTTC CASSPVGGAETQYF
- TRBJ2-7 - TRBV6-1 TGTGCCAGCACAATGTGGTCAGGTTCCCACGAGCAGTACTTC CASTMWSGSHEQYF
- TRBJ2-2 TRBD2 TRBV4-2 TGTGCCAGCAGCCAAGAATCCCCTCTGGGCGGGGGGTACTCCGGGGAGCTGTTTTTT CASSQESPLGGGYSGELFF
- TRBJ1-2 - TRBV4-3 TGCGCCAGCAGCCCGCGGCCGCTAAAATCCTATGGCTACACCTTC CASSPRPLKSYGYTF
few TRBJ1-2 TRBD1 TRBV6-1 TGTGCCAGCAGTGTGACAGGGGCCGCTTATGGCTACACCTTC CASSVTGAAYGYTF
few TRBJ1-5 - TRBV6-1 TGTGCCAGCAGGGGCCCTCCGAGCATATCCGGGCCCCAGCATTTT CASRGPPSISGPQHF
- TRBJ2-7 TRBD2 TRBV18 TGTGCCAGCTCACCCAGACTAGCGGGGGTGTTCCCTTCCTACGAGCAGTACTTC CASSPRLAGVFPSYEQYF
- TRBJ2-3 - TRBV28 TGTGCCAGCAGTTTATCGGGGGACACAGATACGCAGTATTTT CASSLSGDTDTQYF
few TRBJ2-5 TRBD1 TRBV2 TGTGCCAGCAGTGGGACAGGGGCTTCGGGGACCCAGTACTTC CASSGTGASGTQYF